This T cell receptor (beta chain) was sequenced in a study of glioma-infiltrating T cells after dendritic cell vaccination. Whole-study context: Three intradermal dendritic cell vaccine injections were given every two weeks.

There are 13 residues in the CDR3. Germline CDR1 and CDR2: WNHNN and SYGVQD (reference sequence). Clones were read by immunoSEQ multiplex PCR, and TCRdb kept only the in-frame ones, dropping some. Of roughly 100,000 clones listed, around 91% are singletons. Time point of the sample: after dendritic cell vaccination, including at tumor progression/relapse. The gene calls are TRBV10-1 and TRBJ2-5, with 7 bases matching TRBD1. Judging by the DNA end, TRBJ2-7 fits better; the J call may be wrong. Sample: blood, taken after dendritic cell vaccination. This TCR was recovered from a human donor with glioblastoma. The CDR3 reads CASSRDSSYEQYF. The CDR3 DNA reads TGCGCCAGCAGCAGGGACAGCTCCTACGAGCAGTACTTC.